These T cell receptor beta chains were read from a single sample in a study of blood T cell repertoires in COVID-19. The assay was immunoSEQ multiplex PCR, and TCRdb's table has in-frame clones only and misses some. The repertoire consists of roughly 120,000 clones, with more than 85% occurring once and the leading ten covering just over 2%. The sample consisted of peripheral blood. These receptors all come from a man between 50 and 59 years old with COVID-19, enrolled during active disease. CDR3s include the opening cysteine and the closing phenylalanine or tryptophan. The order of the fields is clone size, D gene, J gene, V gene, CDR3 protein, CDR3 DNA. D genes are given only for firm matches. Clone size is given for some rows only: seen once, a few or many times, or a class if the clone is expanded.

- | TRBD2 | TRBJ2-2 | TRBV3-1/TRBV3-2 | CASSHHAVSGRGTGELFF | TGTGCCAGCAGCCACCACGCCGTTAGCGGGAGGGGCACCGGGGAGCTGTTTTTT
- | - | TRBJ1-4 | TRBV2 | CASSAQGSNEKLFF | TGTGCCAGCAGTGCCCAGGGGTCTAATGAAAAACTGTTTTTT
- | - | TRBJ1-4 | TRBV5-5 | CASSEQGAATNEKLFF | TGTGCCAGCAGCGAACAGGGTGCTGCAACTAATGAAAAACTGTTTTTT
once | TRBD2 | TRBJ2-3 | TRBV7-3 | CASSLTSGRGEYF | TGTGCCAGCAGCTTAACGTCCGGGAGGGGGGAGTATTTT
- | - | TRBJ2-1 | TRBV11-2 | CASSSQGLVGSYNEQFF | TGTGCCAGCAGCTCTCAGGGTCTAGTGGGCTCCTACAATGAGCAGTTCTTC
- | TRBD1 | TRBJ2-3 | TRBV7-3 | CASSPTGGSTDTQYF | TGTGCCAGCAGCCCAACAGGGGGCTCCACAGATACGCAGTATTTT
- | TRBD1 | TRBJ1-6 | TRBV2 | CATSSAQGNNSPLHF | TGTGCCACCTCTTCCGCACAGGGGAATAATTCACCCCTCCACTTT
- | TRBD1 | TRBJ2-7 | TRBV28 | CASTRGDRGLEQYF | TGTGCCAGCACCCGGGGGGACAGGGGGCTCGAGCAGTACTTC
- | - | TRBJ2-4 | TRBV9 | CASSVVPDPGNIQYF | TGTGCCAGCAGCGTAGTCCCGGACCCGGGGAACATTCAGTACTTC
- | - | TRBJ2-3 | TRBV18 | CASSPIQNADTQYF | TGTGCCAGCTCACCGATTCAGAACGCAGATACGCAGTATTTT
- | TRBD1 | TRBJ1-6 | TRBV19 | CASHNPGQGDSPLHF | TGTGCCAGTCATAACCCCGGACAGGGGGATTCACCCCTCCACTTT
- | - | TRBJ2-5 | TRBV19 | CASSIWRDQETQYF | TGTGCCAGTAGTATCTGGAGAGATCAAGAGACCCAGTACTTC
once | - | TRBJ2-3 | TRBV29-1 | CSVDGGGITDTQYF | TGCAGCGTTGACGGAGGAGGAATCACAGATACGCAGTATTTT
- | - | TRBJ2-2 | TRBV6-5 | CASSYSAGSGELFF | TGTGCCAGCAGTTACTCAGCAGGTTCCGGGGAGCTGTTTTTT
- | - | TRBJ1-1 | TRBV9 | CASSLTGNTEAFF | TGTGCCAGCAGCCTTACAGGGAACACTGAAGCTTTCTTT
once | TRBD1 | TRBJ1-4 | TRBV19 | CTSTKGGQGAPSNEKLFF | TGTACCTCAACAAAGGGGGGACAGGGGGCCCCGTCTAATGAAAAACTGTTTTTT
- | - | TRBJ2-4 | TRBV5-6 | CASSLTTDSLAKNIQYF | TGTGCCAGCAGCTTGACTACGGACAGTCTAGCCAAAAACATTCAGTACTTC
- | TRBD1 | TRBJ1-1 | TRBV10-3 | CAISERTGNTEAFF | TGTGCCATCAGTGAGCGGACAGGGAACACTGAAGCTTTCTTT
- | TRBD2 | TRBJ2-1 | TRBV5-4 | CASSPGTIGSSEQFF | TGTGCCAGCAGTCCCGGGACTATCGGGTCCAGCGAGCAGTTCTTC
- | - | TRBJ2-4 | TRBV9 | CASSVGTLENIQYF | TGTGCCAGCAGCGTAGGTACATTGGAAAACATTCAGTACTTC
once | TRBD1 | TRBJ2-3 | TRBV30 | CAWSDRGLSDTQYF | TGTGCCTGGAGTGACAGGGGGCTATCAGATACGCAGTATTTT
- | - | TRBJ2-2 | TRBV2 | CASNVAGPTGELFF | TGTGCCAGCAATGTCGCGGGCCCCACCGGGGAGCTGTTTTTT
- | - | TRBJ1-5 | TRBV4-1 | CASSQDPGRTADQPQHF | TGCGCCAGCAGCCAAGACCCTGGACGGACAGCTGATCAGCCCCAGCATTTT
- | TRBD2 | TRBJ2-5 | TRBV5-8 | CASSLLAGGETQYF | TGTGCCAGCAGCTTGCTAGCGGGAGGAGAGACCCAGTACTTC
- | - | TRBJ2-7 | TRBV28 | CASAGPGSRYEQYF | TGTGCCAGCGCCGGTCCCGGGAGTCGCTACGAGCAGTACTTC
- | - | TRBJ2-2 | TRBV2 | CASTASNTGELFF | TGTGCCAGCACAGCGTCGAACACCGGGGAGCTGTTTTTT
- | - | TRBJ2-3 | TRBV7-6 | CASSPTVPDTQYF | TGTGCCAGCAGCCCGACAGTGCCGGATACGCAGTATTTT
- | - | TRBJ2-5 | TRBV30 | CAWSQTGLPETQYF | TGTGCCTGGAGTCAGACAGGCCTCCCGGAGACCCAGTACTTC
- | - | TRBJ2-3 | TRBV21-1 | CASSKARDRDTDTQYF | TGTGCCAGCAGCAAAGCCCGGGACAGGGATACAGATACGCAGTATTTT
- | TRBD1 | TRBJ1-6 | TRBV18 | CASSPDRDSPLHF | TGTGCCAGCTCACCAGACAGGGATTCACCCCTCCACTTT
- | TRBD1 | TRBJ2-1 | TRBV27 | CASSVGTGNNEQFF | TGTGCCAGCAGTGTAGGGACAGGGAACAATGAGCAGTTCTTC
- | - | TRBJ2-1 | TRBV6-5 | CASSYAGTGQDEQFF | TGTGCCAGCAGTTACGCCGGGACTGGCCAGGATGAGCAGTTCTTC
once | TRBD2 | TRBJ2-7 | TRBV19 | CASSYTSGSIYEQYF | TGTGCCAGTAGTTATACTAGCGGGAGTATCTACGAGCAGTACTTC
- | TRBD1 | TRBJ1-4 | TRBV4-1 | CASSRTTGEYEKLFF | TGCGCCAGCAGCCGGACGACAGGGGAGTATGAAAAACTGTTTTTT
- | TRBD1 | TRBJ1-1 | TRBV9 | CASSVGVGTGETEAFF | TGTGCCAGCAGCGTAGGGGTTGGGACAGGGGAGACTGAAGCTTTCTTT
- | - | TRBJ2-2 | TRBV10-2 | CASSAITGPTGELFF | TGCGCCAGCAGTGCGATAACAGGGCCCACCGGGGAGCTGTTTTTT
- | TRBD1 | TRBJ1-5 | TRBV6-1 | CASSEVVQGARFRNQPQHF | TGTGCCAGCAGTGAAGTGGTACAGGGGGCGCGATTCCGCAATCAGCCCCAGCATTTT
- | TRBD2 | TRBJ2-1 | TRBV4-1 | CASRGLAGDEQFF | TGCGCCAGCAGGGGACTAGCGGGAGATGAGCAGTTCTTC
once | TRBD2 | TRBJ2-1 | TRBV6-5 | CASSLTSGAVEQFF | TGTGCCAGCAGCCTGACTAGCGGGGCCGTAGAGCAGTTCTTC
- | - | TRBJ1-5 | TRBV6-5 | CASSRRGNQPQHF | TGTGCCAGCAGTAGAAGGGGAAATCAGCCCCAGCATTTT
- | - | TRBJ2-3 | TRBV30 | CAWRPRGDTQYF | TGTGCCTGGAGACCACGAGGAGATACGCAGTATTTT
- | - | TRBJ2-1 | TRBV9 | CASSTNRDSGYGEQFF | TGTGCCAGCAGCACAAACCGGGACTCTGGTTACGGGGAGCAGTTCTTC
- | - | TRBJ1-1 | TRBV7-9 | CASSLGREGNRAFF | TGTGCCAGCAGCTTAGGGCGGGAGGGCAACAGGGCTTTCTTT
- | - | TRBJ2-5 | TRBV6-5 | CASSTGSQTETQYF | TGTGCCAGCAGTACGGGATCCCAAACGGAGACCCAGTACTTC
- | TRBD2 | TRBJ2-1 | TRBV9 | CASSESGRGYNEQFF | TGTGCCAGCAGCGAAAGCGGGAGGGGGTACAATGAGCAGTTCTTC
- | - | TRBJ1-1 | TRBV5-8 | CASSAVEGTGDTEAFF | TGTGCCAGCAGCGCAGTAGAGGGCACGGGGGACACTGAAGCTTTCTTT
- | TRBD2 | TRBJ2-5 | TRBV2 | CASSEALPGGETQYF | TGTGCCAGCAGTGAAGCGCTTCCGGGGGGGGAGACCCAGTACTTC
- | TRBD2 | TRBJ2-3 | TRBV10-1 | CASSRPRLAGGPDTQYF | TGCGCCAGCAGTCGACCACGACTAGCGGGAGGGCCAGATACGCAGTATTTT
- | - | TRBJ1-1 | TRBV5-1 | CASSLHRESSEAFF | TGCGCCAGCAGCTTGCACAGGGAAAGCTCTGAAGCTTTCTTT
few | - | TRBJ2-2 | TRBV30 | CAWSVPQATGELFF | TGTGCCTGGAGTGTACCCCAGGCCACCGGGGAGCTGTTTTTT
- | - | TRBJ2-1 | TRBV6-5 | CASSFTGRYEQFF | TGTGCCAGCAGCTTCACAGGGCGGTATGAGCAGTTCTTC
- | - | TRBJ1-5 | TRBV7-2 | CASSLLGQNQPQHF | TGTGCCAGCAGCTTACTAGGACAGAATCAGCCCCAGCATTTT
- | - | TRBJ1-5 | TRBV4-1 | CASAWEGGQPQHF | TGCGCCAGCGCATGGGAGGGAGGTCAGCCCCAGCATTTT
- | - | TRBJ1-4 | TRBV18 | CASSPSQGNEKLFF | TGTGCCAGCTCACCTTCTCAGGGGAATGAAAAACTGTTTTTT
- | - | TRBJ1-4 | TRBV11-2 | CASSLGQYNEKLFF | TGTGCCAGCAGCTTAGGCCAGTATAATGAAAAACTGTTTTTT
- | - | TRBJ2-3 | TRBV21-1 | CASSFRGLNRATDTQYF | TGTGCCAGCAGCTTCCGTGGATTGAACAGGGCCACAGATACGCAGTATTTT
- | - | TRBJ1-2 | TRBV4-3 | CASSQDLGGWERGYTF | TGCGCCAGCAGCCAAGATCTTGGGGGGTGGGAGAGGGGCTACACCTTC
- | - | TRBJ1-1 | TRBV25-1 | CASSVRGKGEAFF | TGTGCCAGCAGTGTTCGGGGTAAGGGTGAAGCTTTCTTT
- | TRBD1 | TRBJ1-2 | TRBV4-1 | CASSQPDRAYGYTF | TGCGCCAGCAGCCAACCCGACAGGGCCTATGGCTACACCTTC